Below, 20 T cell receptor beta chains from the same sample are listed, as sequenced in a study of blood T cells in healthy people across ages. Through a sample-barcoded 5' primer and a J-beta primer mix, a second PCR was run for roughly 6 to 11 cycles. One entry per CDR3 protein results from TCRdb running MiXCR on the 5' RACE reads. The data hold hundreds of thousands of distinct CDR3 sequences, with roughly 21% observed a single time. Sequencing used blood. Every receptor here comes from a man aged 70 or older in good health.

In the case of this clonotype: This may be a read error, as it is one base from a much larger clone. As DNA, the CDR3 is TGTGCCGGCAGCCGGGAGGGGAATCAGCCCCAGCATTTT. Its translation is CAGSREGNQPQHF. The chain uses TRBV11-1 and TRBJ1-5; D possibly corresponds to TRBD1 (5 bases). Germline V gene lookup returns CDR1 SGHAT and CDR2 FQDESV (reference sequence). The CDR3 runs 13 residues.

This chain uses TRBV27 with TRBJ2-2, with 14 bases identical to TRBD2. The germline V gene has CDR1 MNHEY and CDR2 SMNVEV (reference sequence). The CDR3 extends over 17 amino acids. Trimming at V came to 2 bases and at J to 4 bases, leaving 3 bases not matched to a gene. For the CDR3, the DNA is TGTGCCAGCAGTTTAAGACTAGCGGGAGGGCCCACCGGGGAGCTGTTTTTT. Amino acid sequence: CASSLRLAGGPTGELFF.

The chain couples TRBV25-1 to TRBJ1-2; perhaps TRBD1 as D (5 bases). The V and J ends lost 4 bases and 4 bases respectively, with 16 bases between them. The CDR3 runs to 15 residues. CDR1 and CDR2 (germline): MGHDK, SYGVNS. The DNA for the CDR3 is TGTGCCAGCAGTGCGCCAGGGCCCCAAAGCTATGGCTACACCTTC. Translating it yields CASSAPGPQSYGYTF.

This clonotype turned up a few times. The rearrangement joins TRBV4-3 to TRBJ1-2; no definite D call. CDR3 length: 14 amino acids. V lost 2 bases and J lost 4, with 11 bases in between. CDR1 is LGHNA and CDR2 is YSLEER in the germline V gene. Written as DNA, the CDR3 is TGCGCCAGCAGCCAAATCCCGGGCCCCTATGGCTACACCTTC. Translating gives CASSQIPGPYGYTF.

This clonotype came up a few times. The chain has TRBV10-2 and TRBJ2-5, with D possibly matching TRBD2 (5 bases). V lost 5 bases and J 5 bases, leaving 15 bases between the germline ends. The CDR3 is made up of 14 amino acids. Germline CDR1 and CDR2: WSHSY and SAAADI. This CDR3 reads CASSKGGQWETQYF. CDR3 nucleotides: TGCGCCAGCAGTAAAGGCGGGCAGTGGGAGACCCAGTACTTC.

The gene calls are TRBV3-1 and TRBJ2-1; 9 bases are a match to TRBD2. This CDR3 has 16 amino acids. Trimming took 2 bases from V and 4 from J; bases not matched to a gene: 6. The germline V gene encodes CDR1 LGHDT and CDR2 YNNKEL (reference sequence). The CDR3 here is CASSQYKTSGYNEQFF. In nucleotides, the CDR3 is TGTGCCAGCAGCCAATATAAGACTAGCGGATACAATGAGCAGTTCTTC.

This clonotype was counted between two and nine times. V is TRBV20-1 and J is TRBJ2-4, with D possibly being TRBD1 or TRBD2 (6 bases each). Looked up from germline, CDR1 is DFQATT and CDR2 is SNEGSKA (reference sequence). Trimming pared 6 bases from V and 7 bases from J, leaving 13 bases between. The CDR3 length is 12 residues. The chain's CDR3 is CSAYGGRNIQYF. The CDR3 DNA is TGCAGTGCCTACGGGGGCAGGAACATTCAGTACTTC.

This clonotype was recorded many times. The chain couples TRBV12-3 or TRBV12-4 to TRBJ2-3; 12 nucleotides align to TRBD2. V shed 5 bases, J shed 2 bases, and the junction held 5 bases outside the gene matches. This CDR3 comprises 16 residues. CDR3 bases: TGTGCCAGCAGTCCCGGACTAGCGGGAATCACAGATACGCAGTATTTT. Translation gives CASSPGLAGITDTQYF.

This clonotype was detected ten times or more. J is TRBJ1-5 and V is TRBV12-3 or TRBV12-4, with 9 bases that match TRBD1. This CDR3 has 15 amino acids. V was pared by 4 bases and J by 2 bases, with 3 bases of the junction left unmatched. The CDR3 DNA reads TGTGCCAGCAGTTGGGGACAGGGAGGCAATCAGCCCCAGCATTTT. This encodes CASSWGQGGNQPQHF.

The chain is built from TRBV20-1 and TRBJ2-1; no clear D. Germline V gives CDR1 DFQATT, CDR2 SNEGSKA (reference sequence). The CDR3 spans 11 residues. V was cut by 5 bases and J by 4 bases, with 6 bases left in between. CDR3: CSALEYNEQFF. The CDR3 nucleotides are TGCAGTGCTCTCGAATACAATGAGCAGTTCTTC.

This clonotype was seen a handful of times. V and J are TRBV20-1 and TRBJ2-1, with 10 bases fitting TRBD2. There are 16 residues in the CDR3. Per the germline V gene, CDR1 is DFQATT and CDR2 is SNEGSKA (reference sequence). The trim removed 4 bases at V and 0 bases at J, leaving 6 bases unmatched. The CDR3 sequence: CSAKRPSGGSYNEQFF. The CDR3 nucleotides are TGCAGTGCTAAACGTCCTAGCGGGGGCTCCTACAATGAGCAGTTCTTC.

This clonotype was counted a few times. V and J are TRBV3-1 and TRBJ2-5; D not certain. CDR3 length: 14 amino acids. V was trimmed by 3 bases and J by 0 bases, leaving 8 bases between them. The germline CDR1 and CDR2 sequences are LGHDT and YNNKEL (reference sequence). The CDR3 coding sequence is TGTGCCAGCAGCCATCGCCAGAACCAAGAGACCCAGTACTTC. This gives the protein CASSHRQNQETQYF.

This clonotype was observed a handful of times. A junction end diverges from the germline sequence, so it may reflect a read error. The J gene is TRBJ2-7, the V gene TRBV29-1, with 9 bases lining up with TRBD1. CDR3 length: 13 residues. Germline lookup yields CDR1 SQVTM and CDR2 ANQGSEA. The CDR3 nucleotides read TGCAGCGGTTTAACAGGGGGCACTGGGGAGCGGTACTTC. Translating it yields CSGLTGGTGERYF.

This clonotype was seen many times. The V call is TRBV27, the J call TRBJ2-1; 13 nucleotides align to TRBD2. This CDR3 has 17 amino acids. CDR1 MNHEY and CDR2 SMNVEV come from the germline V gene (reference sequence). Trimming cost V 2 bases and J 1 base; bases outside gene matches: 2. The CDR3 reads CASSLTSGRDSYNEQFF. The CDR3 nucleotides are TGTGCCAGCAGTTTAACTAGCGGGAGGGATTCCTACAATGAGCAGTTCTTC.

V gene TRBV29-1 combines with J gene TRBJ1-2; D might be TRBD1 (6 bases). Trimming stripped 6 bases from V and 1 base from J, with 15 bases between. Germline CDR1 and CDR2: SQVTM and ANQGSEA. The CDR3 is 14 amino acids. This CDR3 reads CSVLRTDSNYGYTF. The CDR3 DNA follows: TGCAGCGTCCTCCGGACAGATAGTAACTATGGCTACACCTTC. The complete variable domain, with remaining parts taken from reference TRBV29-1 and TRBJ1-2, reads SAVISQKPSRDICQRGTSLTIQCQVDSQVTMMFWYRQQPGQSLTLIATANQGSEATYESGFVIDKFPISRPNLTFSTLTVSNMSPEDSSIYLCSVLRTDSNYGYTFGSGTRLTVV.

In its sample, this clonotype was seen a few times. The chain combines TRBV10-3 with TRBJ2-2, with 10 bases identical to TRBD1. The CDR3 extends over 15 amino acids. Trimming removed 3 bases from V and 4 bases from J; junction bases left unmatched: 2. CDR1 is ENHRY, CDR2 SYGVKD, per germline. CDR3 protein: CAISDRDRGTGELFF. CDR3 DNA: TGTGCCATCAGTGACCGGGACAGGGGCACCGGGGAGCTGTTTTTT.

J is TRBJ2-1 and V is TRBV2; D is possibly TRBD2 (5 bases). This CDR3 is 12 amino acids long. Germline V gene lookup returns CDR1 SNHLY and CDR2 FYNNEI. The ends were cut back, 1 base at V and 9 bases at J, with 7 bases in the middle. CDR3 amino acids: CASSEGRSEQFF. The CDR3 DNA is TGTGCCAGCAGTGAAGGGAGGAGTGAGCAGTTCTTC.

The chain links TRBV6-6 to TRBJ2-1; D possibly corresponds to TRBD2 (6 bases). V was cut by 9 bases and J by 6 bases, with 18 bases left in between. CDR3 length equals 14 residues. Germline CDR1 is MNHNY and CDR2 is SVGAGI (reference sequence). CDR3 DNA: TGTGCCAGTTTCGTTCCGGGACTGACCAATGAGCAGTTCTTC. Translated: CASFVPGLTNEQFF.

The chain carries TRBV12-3 or TRBV12-4 and TRBJ2-4; D gene uncertain. Trimming cost V 1 base and J 3 bases, with 7 bases left between them. The CDR3 covers 14 residues. The CDR3, as DNA: TGTGCCAGCAGTTTAGAAGGAGTCAAAAACATTCAGTACTTC. Protein: CASSLEGVKNIQYF.

This clonotype was found a few times. This rearrangement joins TRBV7-2 to TRBJ2-5; D is tentatively TRBD1 or TRBD2 (5 bases each). This CDR3 region has 13 residues. V was shortened by 8 bases and J by 5 bases, with 15 bases between the two germline ends. In germline, CDR1 is SGHTA, CDR2 FQGNSA. The CDR3 loop is CASLSGRTETQYF. The CDR3 DNA reads as TGTGCCAGCCTGTCGGGACGCACGGAGACCCAGTACTTC.